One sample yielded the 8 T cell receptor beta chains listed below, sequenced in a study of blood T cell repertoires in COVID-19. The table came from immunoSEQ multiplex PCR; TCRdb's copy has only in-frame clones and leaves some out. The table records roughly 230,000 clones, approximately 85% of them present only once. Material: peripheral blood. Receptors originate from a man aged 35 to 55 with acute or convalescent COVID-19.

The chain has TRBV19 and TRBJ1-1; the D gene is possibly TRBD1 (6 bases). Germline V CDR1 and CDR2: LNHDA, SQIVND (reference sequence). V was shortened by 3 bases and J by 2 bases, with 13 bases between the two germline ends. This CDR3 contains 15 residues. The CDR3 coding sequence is TGTGCCAGTAGTATCTCCGGGACACTCAACACTGAAGCTTTCTTT. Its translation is CASSISGTLNTEAFF.

The CDR3 DNA reads as TGTGCCAGCAGTGTAAGACAGTACCAAGAGACCCAGTACTTC. This translates into CASSVRQYQETQYF. The rearrangement uses TRBV2 and TRBJ2-5, with TRBD1 as a possible D gene (5 bases). V lost 4 bases, J lost 0 bases, and 9 bases lay in between. Germline V gene sequence: CDR1 SNHLY, CDR2 FYNNEI. The CDR3 covers 14 residues. Full variable domain (rest looked up from reference TRBV2 and TRBJ2-5): EPEVTQTPSHQVTQMGQEVILRCVPISNHLYFYWYRQILGQKVEFLVSFYNNEISEKSEIFDDQFSVERPDGSNFTLKIRSTKLEDSAMYFCASSVRQYQETQYFGPGTRLLVL.

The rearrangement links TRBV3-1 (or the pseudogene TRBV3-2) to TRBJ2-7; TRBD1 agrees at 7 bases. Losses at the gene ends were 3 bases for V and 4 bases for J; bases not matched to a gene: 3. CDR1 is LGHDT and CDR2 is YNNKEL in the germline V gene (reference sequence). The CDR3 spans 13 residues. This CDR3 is CASSHGQAYEQYF. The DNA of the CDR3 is TGTGCCAGCAGCCATGGACAGGCGTACGAGCAGTACTTC.

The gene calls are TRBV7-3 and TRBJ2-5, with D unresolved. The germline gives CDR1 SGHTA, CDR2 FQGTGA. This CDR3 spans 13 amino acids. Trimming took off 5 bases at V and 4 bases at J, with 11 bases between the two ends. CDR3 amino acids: CASSTGRGETQYF. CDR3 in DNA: TGTGCCAGCAGCACCGGTCGTGGAGAGACCCAGTACTTC.

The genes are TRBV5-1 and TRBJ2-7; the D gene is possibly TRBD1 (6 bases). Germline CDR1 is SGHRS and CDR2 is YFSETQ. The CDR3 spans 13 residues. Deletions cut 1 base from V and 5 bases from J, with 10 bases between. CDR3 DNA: TGCGCCAGCAGCTTGCAGGGGTTCCACGAGCAGTACTTC. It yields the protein CASSLQGFHEQYF. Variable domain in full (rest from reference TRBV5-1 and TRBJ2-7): KAGVTQTPRYLIKTRGQQVTLSCSPISGHRSVSWYQQTPGQGLQFLFEYFSETQRNKGNFPGRFSGRQFSNSRSEMNVSTLELGDSALYLCASSLQGFHEQYFGPGTRLTVT.

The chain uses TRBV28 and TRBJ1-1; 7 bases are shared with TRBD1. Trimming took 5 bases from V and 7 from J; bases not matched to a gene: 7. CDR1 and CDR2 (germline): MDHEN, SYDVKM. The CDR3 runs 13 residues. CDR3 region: CASSPRGTVEAFF. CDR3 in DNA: TGTGCCAGCAGTCCCCGGGGGACAGTTGAAGCTTTCTTT.

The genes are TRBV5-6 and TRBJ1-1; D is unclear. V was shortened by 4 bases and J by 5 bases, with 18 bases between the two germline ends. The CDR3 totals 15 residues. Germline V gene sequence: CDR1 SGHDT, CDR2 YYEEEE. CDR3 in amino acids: CASSPTSRPGTEAFF. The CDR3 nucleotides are TGTGCCAGCAGCCCCACTTCGCGGCCGGGGACTGAAGCTTTCTTT. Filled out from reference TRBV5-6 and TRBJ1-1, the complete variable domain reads DAGVTQSPTHLIKTRGQQVTLRCSPKSGHDTVSWYQQALGQGPQFIFQYYEEEERQRGNFPDRFSGHQFPNYSSELNVNALLLGDSALYLCASSPTSRPGTEAFFGQGTRLTVV.

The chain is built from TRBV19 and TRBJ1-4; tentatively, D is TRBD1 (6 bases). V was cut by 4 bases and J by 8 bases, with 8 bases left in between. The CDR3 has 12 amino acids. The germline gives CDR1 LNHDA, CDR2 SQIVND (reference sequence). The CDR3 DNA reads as TGTGCCAGTAGTACTGACAGGGAAAAACTGTTTTTT. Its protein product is CASSTDREKLFF.